Listed here are 23 T cell receptor beta chains from one sample, sequenced in a study of read filtering for tumor transcriptome and immune sequencing. Molecular barcoded adaptors covering alpha/delta and beta/gamma chains were used on roughly 370 ng RNA. TCRdb re-called the reads with MiXCR, one entry per CDR3 protein. The sample yields around 50,000 distinct CDR3 sequences, approximately 13% seen once. The sequencing sample was made of a population of CD138-negative cells sorted from bone marrow. These TCRs come from a donor aged 40 or over with multiple myeloma.

The table lists this clonotype with many counts. This rearrangement joins TRBV6-5 to TRBJ1-4; unclear D gene. This CDR3 spans 16 amino acids. Germline V gene sequence: CDR1 MNHEY, CDR2 SVGAGI. V shed 0 bases and J shed 0 bases, with 8 bases lying between them. The CDR3 reads CASSYSGRATNEKLFF. The CDR3 DNA follows: TGTGCCAGCAGTTACTCGGGAAGGGCAACTAATGAAAAACTGTTTTTT.

This clonotype was counted at least ten times. This chain joins TRBV7-2 and TRBJ2-3; D unresolved. V was shortened by 0 bases and J by 4 bases, with 5 bases between the two germline ends. Germline CDR1 and CDR2: SGHTA and FQGNSA. This CDR3 has 13 amino acids. CDR3 protein: CASSLARSDTQYF. The CDR3 DNA sequence: TGTGCCAGCAGCTTAGCGCGGTCAGATACGCAGTATTTT.

The sample holds many counts of this clonotype. V and J are TRBV20-1 and TRBJ2-3; 8 bases line up with TRBD1. Trimming took 4 bases from V and 4 from J; bases not matched to a gene: 10. This CDR3 comprises 15 residues. CDR1 DFQATT and CDR2 SNEGSKA come from the germline V gene (reference sequence). In nucleotides, the CDR3 is TGCAGTGCTATACTAGGAGGACAGGGCGCAGATACGCAGTATTTT. It specifies CSAILGGQGADTQYF.

This clonotype was counted at least ten times. The rearrangement uses TRBV5-6 and TRBJ2-5, with D uncertain. V was clipped by 10 bases and J by 1 base, with 14 bases between them. Germline CDR1 reads SGHDT; CDR2 reads YYEEEE. There are 13 residues in the CDR3. The CDR3 loop is CAAGRVAQETQYF. The CDR3 DNA follows: TGTGCCGCAGGAAGAGTGGCCCAAGAGACCCAGTACTTC.

This clonotype occurred many times. The chain is built from TRBV15 and TRBJ2-5, with a tentative D call TRBD2 (6 bases). This CDR3 is built from 15 residues. V was clipped by 1 base and J by 1 base, with 10 bases between them. Looked up from germline, CDR1 is LNHNV and CDR2 is YYDKDF (reference sequence). The CDR3 region is CATSRGLDPQETQYF. CDR3 sequence (DNA): TGTGCCACCAGCAGAGGACTAGACCCCCAAGAGACCCAGTACTTC.

This clonotype was detected ten times or more. The V call is TRBV5-1, the J call TRBJ2-3; a weak D match, TRBD2 (5 bases). V shed 2 bases and J shed 0 bases, with 7 bases lying between them. Germline-derived CDR1 and CDR2 are SGHRS and YFSETQ. The CDR3 loop spans 14 amino acids. This chain's CDR3 is CASSFGLSTDTQYF. The CDR3 DNA is TGCGCCAGCAGCTTCGGACTTAGCACAGATACGCAGTATTTT.

This clonotype was counted only a few times. The V call is TRBV5-1, the J call TRBJ1-1; possibly TRBD1 for D (6 bases). The CDR3 length is 14 residues. The V gene's germline CDR1 is SGHRS and CDR2 YFSETQ. Trimming left V 5 bases short and J 5 bases short, with 16 bases between. The CDR3 coding sequence is TGCGCCAGCAGTTCTTGGTTAGGGGGTACTGAAGCTTTCTTT. It translates to CASSSWLGGTEAFF.

This clonotype showed up many times. The gene calls are TRBV9 and TRBJ2-3; D not certain. This CDR3 comprises 15 residues. CDR1 is SGDLS and CDR2 is YYNGEE in the germline V gene. Trimming took off 6 bases at V and 4 bases at J, with 18 bases between the two ends. CDR3 sequence (DNA): TGTGCCAGCACCTCGTATCCGATTCCACCAGATACGCAGTATTTT. Translation: CASTSYPIPPDTQYF.

This chain links TRBV7-2 with TRBJ1-2, with 9 bases that match TRBD1. The length of the CDR3 is 18 residues. CDR1 is SGHTA and CDR2 is FQGNSA in the germline V gene. Trimming cost V 0 bases and J 5 bases; bases outside gene matches: 13. CDR3 region: CASSLAGGTGGISYGYTF. The DNA of the CDR3 is TGTGCCAGCAGCTTAGCGGGAGGAACAGGGGGCATTAGTTATGGCTACACCTTC.

This clonotype was observed at least ten times. The gene calls are TRBV18 and TRBJ1-4; possible D gene TRBD1, 6 bases. This CDR3 spans 15 amino acids. V was pared by 3 bases and J by 5 bases, with 13 bases between. The V gene's germline CDR1 is KGHSH and CDR2 LQKENI. CDR3 protein: CASSPQDRHNEKLFF. The CDR3 DNA sequence: TGTGCCAGCTCACCCCAGGACAGACACAATGAAAAACTGTTTTTT.

This clonotype has at least ten counts. The gene calls are TRBV6-5 and TRBJ1-1; maybe TRBD1 (5 bases). The CDR3 contains 16 residues. V dropped 2 bases and J dropped 2 bases, with 15 bases sitting between them. The germline gives CDR1 MNHEY, CDR2 SVGAGI. The CDR3 loop is CASSYRIVQGNTEAFF. CDR3 in DNA: TGTGCCAGCAGTTACAGGATAGTTCAGGGTAACACTGAAGCTTTCTTT.

This clonotype has more than one count but fewer than ten. The chain employs TRBV24-1 and TRBJ1-5; no clear D gene. Germline-derived CDR1 and CDR2 are KGHDR and SFDVKD. Trimming took off 7 bases at V and 9 bases at J, with 18 bases between the two ends. The CDR3 has 14 amino acids. The CDR3: CATRDKEPSGPQHF. In DNA, the CDR3 is TGTGCCACCAGAGACAAGGAACCATCAGGGCCCCAGCATTTT.

This clonotype was found many times. The chain joins TRBV6-5 to TRBJ1-1; D unresolved. Germline V lookup: CDR1 MNHEY, CDR2 SVGAGI. V lost 2 bases, J lost 12 bases, and 13 bases lay in between. The CDR3 consists of 12 residues. The CDR3 nucleotides are TGTGCCAGCAGTTACCGGACCGCCGAACCTTTCTTT. This codes for CASSYRTAEPFF.

This clonotype was picked up many times. The chain is built from TRBV12-3 or TRBV12-4 and TRBJ2-5; D unclear. V gave up 2 bases and J gave up 4 bases, with 11 bases separating them. The CDR3 extends over 14 amino acids. The CDR3 bases are TGTGCCAGCAGTTTACGGGTTCTAAGAGAGACCCAGTACTTC. Translating gives CASSLRVLRETQYF.

This clonotype was found many times. The chain combines TRBV5-6 with TRBJ2-7; 13 bases are a match to TRBD2. Germline assignment: CDR1 SGHDT and CDR2 YYEEEE. V gave up 1 base and J gave up 6 bases; unmatched junction bases: 10. The CDR3 is 17 residues long. The CDR3: CASSLRVLAGGPSEQYF. The CDR3 bases are TGTGCCAGCAGCTTGAGGGTACTAGCGGGGGGGCCCAGCGAGCAGTACTTC.

There are many counts of this clonotype. V usage is TRBV7-9 and J usage is TRBJ1-4; D perhaps matches TRBD1 (6 bases). CDR3 length equals 15 residues. The germline V gene has CDR1 SEHNR and CDR2 FQNEAQ (reference sequence). V dropped 5 bases and J dropped 4 bases, with 14 bases sitting between them. CDR3 DNA: TGTGCCAGCAGCGCCGGTGGGACATTTAATGAAAAACTGTTTTTT. Translation: CASSAGGTFNEKLFF.

On this clonotype: This may arise from a read error, as a much more abundant clone is one base away. J is TRBJ1-4 and V is TRBV6-1; 12 bases fit TRBD1. V gave up 6 bases and J gave up 13 bases; unmatched junction bases: 9. The CDR3 spans 14 residues. Germline values: CDR1 MNHNS, CDR2 SASEGT. This chain's CDR3 is CASSPGTGGRRLFF. DNA for the CDR3: TGTGCCAGCAGCCCCGGGACAGGGGGCAGAAGACTGTTTTTT.

This clonotype was picked up many times. The J gene is TRBJ2-1, the V gene TRBV24-1; D may be TRBD2 (6 bases). Germline-derived CDR1 and CDR2 are KGHDR and SFDVKD. The CDR3 runs to 18 residues. V was trimmed by 3 bases and J by 2 bases, leaving 19 bases between them. The CDR3 loop reads CATSDAPGDASPYNEQFF. CDR3 bases: TGTGCCACCAGTGATGCACCGGGAGACGCAAGCCCCTACAATGAGCAGTTCTTC.

In its sample, this clonotype was seen many times. The chain couples TRBV20-1 to TRBJ2-1; D uncertain. The CDR3 spans 12 residues. Trimming took 1 base from V and 5 from J, leaving 6 bases between them. Per the germline V gene, CDR1 is DFQATT and CDR2 is SNEGSKA (reference sequence). CDR3 DNA sequence: TGCAGTGCTAGAGTGCTGGACAATGAGCAGTTCTTC. It yields the protein CSARVLDNEQFF.

This clonotype showed up many times. This rearrangement joins TRBV7-2 to TRBJ1-2; D unresolved. This CDR3 is built from 14 residues. Germline assignment: CDR1 SGHTA and CDR2 FQGNSA. V was pared by 1 base and J by 4 bases, with 10 bases between. CDR3 bases: TGTGCCAGCAGCTTAGGGGGAGAGGCCTATGGCTACACCTTC. Translated: CASSLGGEAYGYTF.

This clonotype was recorded at least ten times. This chain uses TRBV25-1 with TRBJ2-3, with 7 bases matching TRBD1. V lost 6 bases to trimming and J lost 2 bases; unmatched junction nucleotides: 8. The CDR3 contains 15 residues. From germline, CDR1 is MGHDK and CDR2 SYGVNS. As DNA, the CDR3 is TGTGCCAGCAGAAGCGCCGGGACAGTCACAGATACGCAGTATTTT. Translating it yields CASRSAGTVTDTQYF. Supplemented by reference TRBV25-1 and TRBJ2-3, the full variable domain reads EADIYQTPRYLVIGTGKKITLECSQTMGHDKMYWYQQDPGMELHLIHYSYGVNSTEKGDLSSESTVSRIRTEHFPLTLESARPSHTSQYLCASRSAGTVTDTQYFGPGTRLTVL.

This clonotype was observed a handful of times. The V gene is TRBV18, the J gene TRBJ2-5; tentatively, D is TRBD2 (5 bases). Germline-derived CDR1 and CDR2 are KGHSH and LQKENI. The CDR3 consists of 11 residues. V was clipped by 5 bases and J by 5 bases, with 6 bases between them. Here the CDR3 DNA reads TGTGCCAGCTCAGGAGGCGAGACCCAGTACTTC. Translation gives CASSGGETQYF.

The sample holds many counts of this clonotype. This sequence joins TRBV18 and TRBJ2-1; maybe TRBD2 (6 bases). Germline assignment: CDR1 KGHSH and CDR2 LQKENI. Trimming took off 3 bases at V and 1 base at J, with 16 bases between the two ends. The CDR3 is made up of 17 amino acids. The CDR3 bases are TGTGCCAGCTCACCTGCCGTGGGGAGGTATTCCTACAATGAGCAGTTCTTC. This gives the protein CASSPAVGRYSYNEQFF.